This paragraph reports one T cell receptor beta chain. No cognate antigen has been identified for it. Qualities for individual bases were not recorded, and no much larger clone is one base off. This sample is drawn from a study of T cell changes during pregnancy in multiple sclerosis (dated by TCRdb to the late 2010s). Turning to the overall study: The study looked at changes in the T cell repertoire across pregnancy in women with multiple sclerosis.

The cysteine opens and the phenylalanine closes a CDR3 of 11 amino acids. The DNA shown is the 33-base CDR3, in frame from base 1. CDR1 DFQATT and CDR2 SNEGSKA are derived from the germline V gene (reference sequence). The library was prepared using the immunoSEQ multiplex PCR assay. In TCRdb, the immuneACCESS table is reduced to in-frame sequences with V and J assigned. These tables do not hold every clone; where another copy was compared, an unresolved V gene accounts for under half, and the others remain unexplained. The table for this sample lists tens of thousands of clones; 85% to 95% of them were counted only once. About 0.37% of the sample belongs to the ten largest clones.

The chain is made from TRBV20-1 and TRBJ1-2; 7 central nucleotides agree with TRBD1. This TCR was sampled from a female donor with multiple sclerosis, enrolled in a pregnancy study. The starting material was CD4+ T cells from peripheral blood mononuclear cells, obtained before pregnancy. The sequenced DNA: TGCAAAGGGAAGGGGGCGTTAGGCTACACCTTC. This yields the protein CKGKGALGYTF.